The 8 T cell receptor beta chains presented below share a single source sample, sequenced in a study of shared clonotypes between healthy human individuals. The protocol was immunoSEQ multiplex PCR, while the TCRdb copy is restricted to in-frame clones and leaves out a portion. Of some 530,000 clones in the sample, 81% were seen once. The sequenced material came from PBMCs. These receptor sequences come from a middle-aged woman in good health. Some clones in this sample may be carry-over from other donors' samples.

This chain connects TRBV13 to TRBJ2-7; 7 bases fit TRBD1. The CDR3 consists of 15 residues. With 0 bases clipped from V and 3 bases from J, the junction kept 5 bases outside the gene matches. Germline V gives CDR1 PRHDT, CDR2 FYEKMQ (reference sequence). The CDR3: CASSLGTGVIYEQYF. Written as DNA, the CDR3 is TGTGCCAGCAGCTTAGGCACAGGGGTCATCTACGAGCAGTACTTC.

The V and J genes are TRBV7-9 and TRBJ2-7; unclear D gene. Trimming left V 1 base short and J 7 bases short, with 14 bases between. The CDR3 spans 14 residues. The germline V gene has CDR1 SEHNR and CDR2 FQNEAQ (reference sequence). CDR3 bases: TGTGCCAGCAGCTTAGTCGGGCGGACGGGTGAGCAGTACTTC. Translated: CASSLVGRTGEQYF.

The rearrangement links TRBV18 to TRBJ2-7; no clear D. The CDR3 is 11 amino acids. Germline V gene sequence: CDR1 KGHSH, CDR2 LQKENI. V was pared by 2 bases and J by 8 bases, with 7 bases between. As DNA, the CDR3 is TGTGCCAGCTCACCAGAAATCAAGCAGTACTTC. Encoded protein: CASSPEIKQYF.

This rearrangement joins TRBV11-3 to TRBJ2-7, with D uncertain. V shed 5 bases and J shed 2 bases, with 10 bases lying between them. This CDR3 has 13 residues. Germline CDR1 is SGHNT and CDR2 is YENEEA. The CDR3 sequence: CASSPAGAYEQYF. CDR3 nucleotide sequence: TGTGCCAGCAGCCCCGCTGGAGCCTACGAGCAGTACTTC.

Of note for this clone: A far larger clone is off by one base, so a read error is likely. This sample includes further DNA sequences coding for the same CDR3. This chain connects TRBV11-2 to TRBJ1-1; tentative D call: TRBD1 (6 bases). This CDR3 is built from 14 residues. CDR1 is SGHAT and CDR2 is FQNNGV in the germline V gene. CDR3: CASSLGRTEPEAFF. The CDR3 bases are TGTGCTAGCAGCTTAGGTCGGACAGAGCCTGAAGCTTTCTTT.

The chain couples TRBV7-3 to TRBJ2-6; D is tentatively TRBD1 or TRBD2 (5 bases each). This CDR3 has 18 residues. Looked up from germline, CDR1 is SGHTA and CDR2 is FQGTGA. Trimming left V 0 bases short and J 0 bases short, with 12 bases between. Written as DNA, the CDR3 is TGTGCCAGCAGCTTAACGGGGACGGCTGGCTCTGGGGCCAACGTCCTGACTTTC. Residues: CASSLTGTAGSGANVLTF.

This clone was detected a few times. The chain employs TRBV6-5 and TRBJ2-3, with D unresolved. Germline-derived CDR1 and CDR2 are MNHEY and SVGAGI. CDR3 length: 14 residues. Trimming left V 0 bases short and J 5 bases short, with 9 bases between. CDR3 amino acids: CASSYSMWVDTQYF. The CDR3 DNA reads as TGTGCCAGCAGTTACTCGATGTGGGTAGATACGCAGTATTTT.

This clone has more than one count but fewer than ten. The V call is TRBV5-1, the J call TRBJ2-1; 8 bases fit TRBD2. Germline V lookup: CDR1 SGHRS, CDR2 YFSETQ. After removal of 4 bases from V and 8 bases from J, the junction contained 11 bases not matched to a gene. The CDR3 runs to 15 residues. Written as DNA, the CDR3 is TGCGCCAGCAGCACCGGGACTAGATTATTCGATGAGCAGTTCTTC. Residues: CASSTGTRLFDEQFF.